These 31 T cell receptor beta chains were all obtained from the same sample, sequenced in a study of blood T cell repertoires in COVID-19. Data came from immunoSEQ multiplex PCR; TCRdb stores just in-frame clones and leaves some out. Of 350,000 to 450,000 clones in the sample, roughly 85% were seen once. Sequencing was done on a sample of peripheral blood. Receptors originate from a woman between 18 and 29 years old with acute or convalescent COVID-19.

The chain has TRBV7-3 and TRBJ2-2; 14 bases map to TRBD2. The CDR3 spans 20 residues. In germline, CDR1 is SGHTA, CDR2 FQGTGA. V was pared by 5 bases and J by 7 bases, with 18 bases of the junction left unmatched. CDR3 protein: CASSTPGLAGVDSGNGELFF. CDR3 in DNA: TGTGCCAGCAGCACCCCGGGACTAGCGGGAGTGGACTCAGGGAACGGGGAGCTGTTTTTT.

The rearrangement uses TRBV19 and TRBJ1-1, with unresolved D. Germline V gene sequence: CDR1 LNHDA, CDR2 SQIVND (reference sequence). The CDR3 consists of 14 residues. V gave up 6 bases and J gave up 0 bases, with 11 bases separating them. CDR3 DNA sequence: TGTGCCAGTAGCAGCGACGGCATGAACACTGAAGCTTTCTTT. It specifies CASSSDGMNTEAFF.

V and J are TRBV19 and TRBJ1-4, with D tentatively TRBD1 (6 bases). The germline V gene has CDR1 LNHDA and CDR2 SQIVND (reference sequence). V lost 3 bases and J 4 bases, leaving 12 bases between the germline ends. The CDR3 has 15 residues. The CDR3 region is CASSIPGDYNEKLFF. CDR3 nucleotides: TGTGCCAGTAGTATCCCAGGGGATTATAATGAAAAACTGTTTTTT.

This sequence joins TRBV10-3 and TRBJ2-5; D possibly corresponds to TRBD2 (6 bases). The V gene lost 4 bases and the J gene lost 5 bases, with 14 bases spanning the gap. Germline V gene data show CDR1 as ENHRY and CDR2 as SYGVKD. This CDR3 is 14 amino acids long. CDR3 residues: CAISVTPRGETQYF. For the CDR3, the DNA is TGTGCCATCAGTGTCACCCCCCGGGGGGAGACCCAGTACTTC.

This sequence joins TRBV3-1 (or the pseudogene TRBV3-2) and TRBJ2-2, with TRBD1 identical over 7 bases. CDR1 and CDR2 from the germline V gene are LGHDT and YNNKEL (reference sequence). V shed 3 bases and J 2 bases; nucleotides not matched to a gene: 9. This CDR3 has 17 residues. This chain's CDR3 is CASSQLPGQFNTGELFF. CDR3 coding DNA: TGTGCCAGCAGCCAGTTACCGGGACAGTTTAACACCGGGGAGCTGTTTTTT.

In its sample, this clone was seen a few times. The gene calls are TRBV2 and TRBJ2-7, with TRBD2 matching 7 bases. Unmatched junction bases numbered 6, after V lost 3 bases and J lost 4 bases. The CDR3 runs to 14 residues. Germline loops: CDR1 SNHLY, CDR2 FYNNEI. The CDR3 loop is CASSEGSSGYEQYF. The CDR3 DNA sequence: TGTGCCAGCAGTGAGGGATCTAGCGGATACGAGCAGTACTTC.

CDR3 protein: CASSLTGLQPQHF. In DNA, the CDR3 is TGTGCCAGCAGTTTGACAGGATTGCAGCCCCAGCATTTT. This chain joins TRBV27 and TRBJ1-5, with D perhaps TRBD1 (6 bases). The CDR3 has 13 amino acids. CDR1 is MNHEY and CDR2 is SMNVEV in the germline V gene (reference sequence). Between the trimmed V and J ends, which lost 3 bases and 7 bases, there was a span of 10 bases.

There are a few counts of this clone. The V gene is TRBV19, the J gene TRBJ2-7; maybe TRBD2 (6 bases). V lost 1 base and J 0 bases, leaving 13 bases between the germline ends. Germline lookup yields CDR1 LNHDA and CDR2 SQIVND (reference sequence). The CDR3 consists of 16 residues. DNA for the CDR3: TGTGCCAGTAGTATAGGTCGGGGGACGAGCTCCTACGAGCAGTACTTC. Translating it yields CASSIGRGTSSYEQYF.

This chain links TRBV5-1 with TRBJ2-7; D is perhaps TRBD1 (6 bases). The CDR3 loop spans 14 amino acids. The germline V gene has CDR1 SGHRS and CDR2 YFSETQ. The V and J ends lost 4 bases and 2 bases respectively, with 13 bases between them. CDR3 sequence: CASSRDNPTYEQYF. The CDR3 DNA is TGCGCCAGCAGCAGGGACAATCCCACCTACGAGCAGTACTTC.

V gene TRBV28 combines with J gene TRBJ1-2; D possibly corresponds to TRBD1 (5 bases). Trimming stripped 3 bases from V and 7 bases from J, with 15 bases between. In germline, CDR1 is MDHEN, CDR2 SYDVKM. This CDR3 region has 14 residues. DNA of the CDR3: TGTGCCAGCAGTTTTGTGTGGCAGGGCGGTGGCTACACCTTC. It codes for CASSFVWQGGGYTF.

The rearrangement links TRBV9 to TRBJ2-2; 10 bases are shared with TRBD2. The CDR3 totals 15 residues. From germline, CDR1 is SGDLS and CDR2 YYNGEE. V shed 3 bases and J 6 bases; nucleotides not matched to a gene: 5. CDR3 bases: TGTGCCAGCAGCGAAAGCGGGAGGGCTGCCGGGGAGCTGTTTTTT. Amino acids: CASSESGRAAGELFF.

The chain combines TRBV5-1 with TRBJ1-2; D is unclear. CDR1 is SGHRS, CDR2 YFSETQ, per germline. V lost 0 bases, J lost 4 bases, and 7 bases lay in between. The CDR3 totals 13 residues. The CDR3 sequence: CASSLAGSYGYTF. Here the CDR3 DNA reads TGCGCCAGCAGCTTGGCAGGCTCCTATGGCTACACCTTC. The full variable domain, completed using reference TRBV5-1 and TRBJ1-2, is KAGVTQTPRYLIKTRGQQVTLSCSPISGHRSVSWYQQTPGQGLQFLFEYFSETQRNKGNFPGRFSGRQFSNSRSEMNVSTLELGDSALYLCASSLAGSYGYTFGSGTRLTVV.

The CDR3 sequence: CASSLYTNTGELFF. The DNA of the CDR3 is TGTGCCAGCAGTTTATACACGAACACCGGGGAGCTGTTTTTT. The genes are TRBV25-1 and TRBJ2-2; D not certain. The CDR3 has 14 residues. V was cut by 5 bases and J by 0 bases, with 7 bases left in between. Germline CDR1 is MGHDK and CDR2 is SYGVNS.

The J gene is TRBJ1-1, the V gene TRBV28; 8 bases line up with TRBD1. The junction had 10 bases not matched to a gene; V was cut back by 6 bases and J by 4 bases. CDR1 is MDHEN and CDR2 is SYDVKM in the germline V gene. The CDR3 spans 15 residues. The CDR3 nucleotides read TGTGCCAGCAGAACGAAAGGACAGGGCGCCACTGAAGCTTTCTTT. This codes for CASRTKGQGATEAFF.

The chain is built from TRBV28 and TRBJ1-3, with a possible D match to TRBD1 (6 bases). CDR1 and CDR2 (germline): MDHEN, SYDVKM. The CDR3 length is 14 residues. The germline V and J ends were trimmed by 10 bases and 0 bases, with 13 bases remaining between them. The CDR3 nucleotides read TGTGCCATCACGAGGACAGACTCTGGAAACACCATATATTTT. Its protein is CAITRTDSGNTIYF.

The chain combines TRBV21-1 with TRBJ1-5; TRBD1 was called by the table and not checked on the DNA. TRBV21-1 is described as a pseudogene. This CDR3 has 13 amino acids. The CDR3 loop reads CASSKTGGQPQHF. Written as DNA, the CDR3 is TGTGCCAGCAGCAAGACAGGGGGCCAGCCCCAGCATTTT.

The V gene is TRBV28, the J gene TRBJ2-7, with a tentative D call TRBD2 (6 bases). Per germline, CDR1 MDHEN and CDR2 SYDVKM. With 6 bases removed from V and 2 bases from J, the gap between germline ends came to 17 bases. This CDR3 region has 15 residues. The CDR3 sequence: CASRRGRGGPYEQYF. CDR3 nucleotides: TGTGCCAGCAGGCGTGGAAGGGGAGGTCCCTACGAGCAGTACTTC.

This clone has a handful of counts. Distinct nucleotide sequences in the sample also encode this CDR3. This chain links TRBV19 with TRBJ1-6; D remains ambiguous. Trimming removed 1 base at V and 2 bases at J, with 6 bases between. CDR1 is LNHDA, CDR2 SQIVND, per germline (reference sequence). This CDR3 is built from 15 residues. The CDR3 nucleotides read TGTGCCAGTAGTATAGGAGGGACCTATAATTCACCCCTCCACTTT. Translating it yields CASSIGGTYNSPLHF.

The CDR3 region is CASSQDRAYEQYF. CDR3 DNA sequence: TGTGCCAGCAGCCAAGATCGGGCCTACGAGCAGTACTTC. This sequence joins TRBV14 and TRBJ2-7; unclear D gene. Looked up from germline, CDR1 is SGHDN and CDR2 is FVKESK. V was clipped by 0 bases and J by 2 bases, with 5 bases between them. CDR3 length: 13 residues.

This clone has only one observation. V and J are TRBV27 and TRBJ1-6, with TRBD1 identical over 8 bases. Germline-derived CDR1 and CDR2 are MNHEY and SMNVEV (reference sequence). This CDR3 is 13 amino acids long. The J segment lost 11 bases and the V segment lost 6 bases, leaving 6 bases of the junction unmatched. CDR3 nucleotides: TGTGCCAGCAGCAGGGGGCCAACGACACCCCTCCACTTT. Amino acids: CASSRGPTTPLHF.

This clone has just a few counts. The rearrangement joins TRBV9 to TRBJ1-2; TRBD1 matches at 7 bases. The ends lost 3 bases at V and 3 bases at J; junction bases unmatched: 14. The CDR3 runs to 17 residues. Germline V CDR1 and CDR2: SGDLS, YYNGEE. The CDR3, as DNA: TGTGCCAGCAGCGAGGGCCCCGGGTCGCAGGGGGACTATGGCTACACCTTC. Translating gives CASSEGPGSQGDYGYTF.

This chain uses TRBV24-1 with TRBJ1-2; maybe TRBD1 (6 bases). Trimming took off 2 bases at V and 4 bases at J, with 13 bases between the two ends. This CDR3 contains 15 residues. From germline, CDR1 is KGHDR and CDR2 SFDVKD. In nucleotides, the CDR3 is TGTGCCACCAGTGATTCCCCGGGGGGGGCCTATGGCTACACCTTC. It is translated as CATSDSPGGAYGYTF.

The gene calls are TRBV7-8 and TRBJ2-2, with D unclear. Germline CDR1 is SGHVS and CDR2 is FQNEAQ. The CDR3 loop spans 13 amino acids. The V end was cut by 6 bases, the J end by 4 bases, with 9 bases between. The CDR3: CASRQTSTGELFF. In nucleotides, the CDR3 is TGTGCCAGCAGACAAACATCCACCGGGGAGCTGTTTTTT.

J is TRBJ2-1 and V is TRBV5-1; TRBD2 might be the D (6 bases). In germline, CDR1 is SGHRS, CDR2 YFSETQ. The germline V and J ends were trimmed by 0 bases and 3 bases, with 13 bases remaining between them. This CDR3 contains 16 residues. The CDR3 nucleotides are TGCGCCAGCAGCTTGGGAGAGGGAGGAAGCTACAATGAGCAGTTCTTC. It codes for CASSLGEGGSYNEQFF.

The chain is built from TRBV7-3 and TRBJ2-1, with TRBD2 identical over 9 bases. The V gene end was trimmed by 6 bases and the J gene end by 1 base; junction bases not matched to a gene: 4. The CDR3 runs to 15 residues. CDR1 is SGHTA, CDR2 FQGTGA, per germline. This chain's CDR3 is CASSYTSGSYNEQFF. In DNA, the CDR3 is TGTGCCAGCAGTTATACTAGCGGGTCCTACAATGAGCAGTTCTTC. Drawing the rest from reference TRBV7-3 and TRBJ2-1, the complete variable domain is GAGVSQTPSNKVTEKGKYVELRCDPISGHTALYWYRQSLGQGPEFLIYFQGTGAADDSGLPNDRFFAVRPEGSVSTLKIQRTERGDSAVYLCASSYTSGSYNEQFFGPGTRLTVL.

The CDR3 sequence: CAINRGLAITEAFF. CDR3 DNA sequence: TGTGCCATCAACAGGGGGTTGGCGATCACTGAAGCTTTCTTT. The rearrangement links TRBV6-1 to TRBJ1-1, with 8 positions matching TRBD1. The CDR3 totals 14 residues. Germline loops: CDR1 MNHNS, CDR2 SASEGT. V shed 10 bases, J shed 4 bases, and the junction held 11 bases outside the gene matches.

The CDR3 DNA is TGTGCCAGCAGTTTTCGGCAGACAATCTATGGCTACACCTTC. Protein: CASSFRQTIYGYTF. The chain has TRBV28 and TRBJ1-2; D is ambiguous. Deletions cut 3 bases from V and 4 bases from J, with 12 bases between. The germline CDR1 and CDR2 sequences are MDHEN and SYDVKM. The CDR3 has 14 amino acids.

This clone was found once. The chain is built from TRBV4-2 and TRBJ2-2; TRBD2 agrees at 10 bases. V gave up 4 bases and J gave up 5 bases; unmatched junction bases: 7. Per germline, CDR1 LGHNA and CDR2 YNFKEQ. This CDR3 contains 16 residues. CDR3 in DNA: TGTGCCAGCAGCCGATCCAGCGGGGGGGCAACCGGGGAGCTGTTTTTT. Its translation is CASSRSSGGATGELFF.

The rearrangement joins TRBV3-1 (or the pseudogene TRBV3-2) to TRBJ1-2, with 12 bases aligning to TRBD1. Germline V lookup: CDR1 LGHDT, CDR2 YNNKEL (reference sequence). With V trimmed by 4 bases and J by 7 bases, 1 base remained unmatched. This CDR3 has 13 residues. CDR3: CASSRGQGAGYTF. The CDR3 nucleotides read TGTGCCAGCAGCCGGGGACAGGGGGCTGGCTACACCTTC.

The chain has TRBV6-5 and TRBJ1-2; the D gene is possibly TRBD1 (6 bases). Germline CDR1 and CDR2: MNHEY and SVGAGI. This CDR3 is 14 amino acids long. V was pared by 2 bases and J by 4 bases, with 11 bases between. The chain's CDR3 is CASSYDTGTYGYTF. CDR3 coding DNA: TGTGCCAGCAGTTACGATACAGGGACCTATGGCTACACCTTC.

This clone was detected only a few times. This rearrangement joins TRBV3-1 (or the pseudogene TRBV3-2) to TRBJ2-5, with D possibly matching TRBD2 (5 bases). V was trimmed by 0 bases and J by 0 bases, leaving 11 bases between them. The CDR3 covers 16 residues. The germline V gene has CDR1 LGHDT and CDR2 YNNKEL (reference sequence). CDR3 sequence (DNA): TGTGCCAGCAGCCAAGATCTTGGCGGGTACCAAGAGACCCAGTACTTC. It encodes CASSQDLGGYQETQYF.